This TCR beta chain was sequenced for a study of T cell responses to AZD1222 COVID-19 vaccine. Background on the study: Pooling covered second doses at about 4 or about 12 weeks.

About this clone: The antigen remains unidentified.

Study findings and constraints: Repertoire sampling happened only post peak T cell response. Among spike-specific TCRs, nearly half reportedly target unmutated variant regions.

The CDR3 contains 13 residues. Germline V gives CDR1 SGHAT, CDR2 FQNNGV. With 3 bases removed from V and 2 bases from J, the gap between germline ends came to 7 bases. Clones were read by immunoSEQ multiplex PCR, and TCRdb kept only the in-frame ones, dropping some. The sample has about 170,000 clones, about nine tenths seen once. This clonotype originated in an adult in good health. V is TRBV11-2 and J is TRBJ1-1, with D unclear. The material sequenced was peripheral blood, taken on day 0 of AZD1222 vaccination. CDR3: CASSFLDNTEAFF. CDR3 in DNA: TGTGCCAGCAGCTTCCTGGACAACACTGAAGCTTTCTTT.